This T cell receptor (beta chain) emerged from a study of blood T cell repertoires in COVID-19. The length of the CDR3 is 14 residues. With V trimmed by 5 bases and J by 9 bases, 6 bases remained unmatched. The V gene's germline CDR1 is MDHEN and CDR2 SYDVKM. Data came from immunoSEQ multiplex PCR; TCRdb stores just in-frame clones and leaves some out. The sample comprises about 370,000 clones, 70% to 90% of which are singletons, and 8.5% to 12% rests with the top ten. Sequencing was carried out using peripheral blood. The chain recombines TRBV28 with TRBJ2-1; 11 positions match TRBD2. The source is a woman between 25 and 40 years old with COVID-19, enrolled during active disease. CDR3 nucleotides: TGTGCCAGCAGTCTCGGACTAGCGGGCGGTGAGCAGTTCTTC. This sequence encodes CASSLGLAGGEQFF.